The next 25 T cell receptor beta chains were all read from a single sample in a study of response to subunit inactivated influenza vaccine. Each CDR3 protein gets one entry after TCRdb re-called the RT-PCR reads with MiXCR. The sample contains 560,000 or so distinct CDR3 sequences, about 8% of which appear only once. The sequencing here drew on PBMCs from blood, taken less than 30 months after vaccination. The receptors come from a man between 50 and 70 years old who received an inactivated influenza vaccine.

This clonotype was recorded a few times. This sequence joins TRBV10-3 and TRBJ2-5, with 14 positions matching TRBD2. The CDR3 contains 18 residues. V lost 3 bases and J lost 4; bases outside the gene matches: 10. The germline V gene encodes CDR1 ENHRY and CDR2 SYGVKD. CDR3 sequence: CAISERLAGGPLGETQYF. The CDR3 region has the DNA TGTGCCATCAGTGAAAGACTAGCGGGAGGGCCGTTGGGAGAGACCCAGTACTTC.

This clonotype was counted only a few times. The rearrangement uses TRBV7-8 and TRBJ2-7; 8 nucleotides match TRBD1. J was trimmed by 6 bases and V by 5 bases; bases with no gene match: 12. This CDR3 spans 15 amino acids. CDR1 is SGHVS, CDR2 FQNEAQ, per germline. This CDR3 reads CASSPITDRDREQYF. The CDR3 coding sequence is TGTGCCAGCAGCCCCATCACGGACAGGGATCGCGAGCAGTACTTC.

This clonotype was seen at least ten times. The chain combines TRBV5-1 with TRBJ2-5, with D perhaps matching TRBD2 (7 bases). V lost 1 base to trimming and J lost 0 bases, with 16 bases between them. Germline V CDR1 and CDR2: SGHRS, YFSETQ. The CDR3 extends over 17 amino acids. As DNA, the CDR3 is TGCGCCAGCAGCTTGAGTGGCGGGGGCAAGTACCAAGAGACCCAGTACTTC. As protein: CASSLSGGGKYQETQYF.

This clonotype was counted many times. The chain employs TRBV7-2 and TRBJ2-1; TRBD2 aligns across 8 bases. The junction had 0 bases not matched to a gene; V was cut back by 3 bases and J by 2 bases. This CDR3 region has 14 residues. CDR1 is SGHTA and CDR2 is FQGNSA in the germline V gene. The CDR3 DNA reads TGTGCCAGCAGCTTTAGCGGGACCTACAATGAGCAGTTCTTC. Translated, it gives CASSFSGTYNEQFF.

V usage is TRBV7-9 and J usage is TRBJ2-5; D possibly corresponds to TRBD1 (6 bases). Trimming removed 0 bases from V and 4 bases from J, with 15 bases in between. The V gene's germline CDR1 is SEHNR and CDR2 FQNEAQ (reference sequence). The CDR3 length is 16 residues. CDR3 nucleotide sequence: TGTGCCAGCAGCTTAGCGGGGCTTCCAGGGGCAGAGACCCAGTACTTC. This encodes CASSLAGLPGAETQYF.

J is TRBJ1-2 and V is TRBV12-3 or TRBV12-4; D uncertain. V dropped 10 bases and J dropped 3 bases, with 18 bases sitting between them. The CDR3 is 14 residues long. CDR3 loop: CATSVQGQHYGYTF. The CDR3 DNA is TGTGCCACCTCAGTCCAAGGGCAGCACTATGGCTACACCTTC.

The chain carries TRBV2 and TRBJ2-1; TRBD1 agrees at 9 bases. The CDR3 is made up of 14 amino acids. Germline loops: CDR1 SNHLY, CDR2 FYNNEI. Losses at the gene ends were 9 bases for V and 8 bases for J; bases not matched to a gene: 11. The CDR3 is CASSNGTGRHEQFF. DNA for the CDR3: TGTGCCAGTTCCAACGGGACAGGGCGGCATGAGCAGTTCTTC.

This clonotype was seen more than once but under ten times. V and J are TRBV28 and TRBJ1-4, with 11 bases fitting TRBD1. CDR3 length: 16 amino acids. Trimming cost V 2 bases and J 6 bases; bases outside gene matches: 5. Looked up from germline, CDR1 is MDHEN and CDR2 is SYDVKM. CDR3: CASSLVGGQGDEKLFF. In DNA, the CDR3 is TGTGCCAGCAGTTTAGTAGGGGGACAGGGGGATGAAAAACTGTTTTTT.

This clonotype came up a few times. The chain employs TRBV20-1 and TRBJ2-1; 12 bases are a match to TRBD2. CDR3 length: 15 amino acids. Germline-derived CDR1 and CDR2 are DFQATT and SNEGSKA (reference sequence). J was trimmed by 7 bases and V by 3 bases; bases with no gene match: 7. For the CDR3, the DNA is TGCAGTGCTAGCCCGGGGACTAGCGGGCGAAATGAGCAGTTCTTC. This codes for CSASPGTSGRNEQFF.

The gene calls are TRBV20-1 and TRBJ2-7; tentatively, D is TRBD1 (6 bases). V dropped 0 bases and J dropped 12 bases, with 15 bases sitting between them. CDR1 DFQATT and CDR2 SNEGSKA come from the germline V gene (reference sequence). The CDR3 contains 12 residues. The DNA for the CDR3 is TGCAGTGCTAGAGACATTCCGGGACACGGGTACTTC. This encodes CSARDIPGHGYF.

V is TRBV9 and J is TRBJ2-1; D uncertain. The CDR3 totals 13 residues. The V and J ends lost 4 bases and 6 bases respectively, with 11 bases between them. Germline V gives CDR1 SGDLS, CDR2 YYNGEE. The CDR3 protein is CASSSLIGNEQFF. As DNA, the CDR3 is TGTGCCAGCAGCTCCTTAATTGGCAATGAGCAGTTCTTC.

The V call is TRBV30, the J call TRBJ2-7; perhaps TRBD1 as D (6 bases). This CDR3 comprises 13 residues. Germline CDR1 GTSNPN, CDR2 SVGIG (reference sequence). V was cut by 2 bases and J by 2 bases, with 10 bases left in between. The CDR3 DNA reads TGTGCCTGGAGTCGACAGGACCCCTACGAGCAGTACTTC. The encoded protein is CAWSRQDPYEQYF.

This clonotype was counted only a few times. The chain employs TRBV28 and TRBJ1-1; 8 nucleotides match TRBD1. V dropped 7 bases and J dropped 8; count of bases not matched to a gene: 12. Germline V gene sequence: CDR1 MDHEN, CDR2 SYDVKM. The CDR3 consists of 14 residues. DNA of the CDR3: TGTGCCAGCACCTCACCCGGACAGGGCTGGGAAGCTTTCTTT. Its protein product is CASTSPGQGWEAFF. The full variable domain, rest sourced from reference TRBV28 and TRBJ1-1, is DVKVTQSSRYLVKRTGEKVFLECVQDMDHENMFWYRQDPGLGLRLIYFSYDVKMKEKGDIPEGYSVSREKKERFSLILESASTNQTSMYLCASTSPGQGWEAFFGQGTRLTVV.

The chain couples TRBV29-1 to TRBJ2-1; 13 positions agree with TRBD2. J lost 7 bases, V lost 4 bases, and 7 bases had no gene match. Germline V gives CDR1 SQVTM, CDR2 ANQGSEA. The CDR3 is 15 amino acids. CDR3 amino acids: CSVGGGLAGRNEQFF. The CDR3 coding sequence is TGCAGCGTTGGGGGGGGACTAGCGGGGAGAAATGAGCAGTTCTTC.

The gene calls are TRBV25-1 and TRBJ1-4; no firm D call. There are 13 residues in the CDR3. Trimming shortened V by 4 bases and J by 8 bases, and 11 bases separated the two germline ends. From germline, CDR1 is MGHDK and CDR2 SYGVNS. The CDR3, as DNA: TGTGCCAGCAGTGCTAACACTGGGGAAAAACTGTTTTTT. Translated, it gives CASSANTGEKLFF.

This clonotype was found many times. CDR3 protein: CSARQGGKETQYF. In nucleotides, the CDR3 is TGCAGTGCTAGACAGGGAGGGAAAGAGACCCAGTACTTC. The rearrangement uses TRBV20-1 and TRBJ2-5, with 7 bases identical to TRBD2. This CDR3 region has 13 residues. From germline, CDR1 is DFQATT and CDR2 SNEGSKA (reference sequence). V dropped 2 bases and J dropped 3; count of bases not matched to a gene: 3.

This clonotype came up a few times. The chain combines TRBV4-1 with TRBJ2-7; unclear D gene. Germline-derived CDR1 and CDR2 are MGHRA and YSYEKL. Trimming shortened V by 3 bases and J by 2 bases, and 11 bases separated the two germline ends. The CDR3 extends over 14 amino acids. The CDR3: CASSHDPNTYEQYF. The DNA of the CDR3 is TGCGCCAGCAGCCACGACCCGAATACCTACGAGCAGTACTTC.

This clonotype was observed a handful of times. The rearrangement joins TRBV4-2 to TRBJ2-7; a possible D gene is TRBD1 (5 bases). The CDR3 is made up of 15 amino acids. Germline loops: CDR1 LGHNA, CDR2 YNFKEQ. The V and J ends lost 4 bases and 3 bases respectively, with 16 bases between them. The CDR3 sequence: CASSRSRETIYEQYF. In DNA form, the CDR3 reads TGTGCCAGCAGCCGGAGCAGGGAAACCATCTACGAGCAGTACTTC.

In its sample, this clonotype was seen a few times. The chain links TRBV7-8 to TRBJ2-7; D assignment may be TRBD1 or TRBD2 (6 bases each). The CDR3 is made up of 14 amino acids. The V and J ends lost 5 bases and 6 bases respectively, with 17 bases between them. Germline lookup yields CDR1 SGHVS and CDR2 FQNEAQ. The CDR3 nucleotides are TGTGCCAGCAGCCCAATTATGGGGGGCGCCGAGCAGTACTTC. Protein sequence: CASSPIMGGAEQYF.

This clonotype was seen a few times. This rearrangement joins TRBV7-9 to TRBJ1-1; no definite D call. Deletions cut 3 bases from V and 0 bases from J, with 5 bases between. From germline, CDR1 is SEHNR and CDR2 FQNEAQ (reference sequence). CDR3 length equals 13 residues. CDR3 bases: TGTGCCAGCAGCTTCCCGATGAACACTGAAGCTTTCTTT. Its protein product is CASSFPMNTEAFF. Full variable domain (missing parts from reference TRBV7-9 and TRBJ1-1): DTGVSQNPRHKITKRGQNVTFRCDPISEHNRLYWYRQTLGQGPEFLTYFQNEAQLEKSRLLSDRFSAERPKGSFSTLEIQRTEQGDSAMYLCASSFPMNTEAFFGQGTRLTVV.

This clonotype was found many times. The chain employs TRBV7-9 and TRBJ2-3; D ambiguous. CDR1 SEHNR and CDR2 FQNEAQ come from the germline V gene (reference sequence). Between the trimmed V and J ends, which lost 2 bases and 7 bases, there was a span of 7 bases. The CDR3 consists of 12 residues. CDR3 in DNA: TGTGCCAGCAGCTTACAAGTGAATACGCAGTATTTT. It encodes CASSLQVNTQYF.

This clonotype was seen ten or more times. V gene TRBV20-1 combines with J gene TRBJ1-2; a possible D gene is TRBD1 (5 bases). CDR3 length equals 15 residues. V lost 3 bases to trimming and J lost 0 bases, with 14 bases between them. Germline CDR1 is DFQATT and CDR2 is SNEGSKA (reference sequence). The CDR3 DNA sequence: TGCAGTGCTAGTTCCCAGGGAGCGGCTAACTATGGCTACACCTTC. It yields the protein CSASSQGAANYGYTF.

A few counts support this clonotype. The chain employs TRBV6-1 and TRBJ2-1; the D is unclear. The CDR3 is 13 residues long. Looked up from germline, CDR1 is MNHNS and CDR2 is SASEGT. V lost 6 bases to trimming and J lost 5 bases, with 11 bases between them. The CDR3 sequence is CASSGQPHNEQFF. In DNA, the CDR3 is TGTGCCAGCAGCGGTCAGCCCCACAATGAGCAGTTCTTC.

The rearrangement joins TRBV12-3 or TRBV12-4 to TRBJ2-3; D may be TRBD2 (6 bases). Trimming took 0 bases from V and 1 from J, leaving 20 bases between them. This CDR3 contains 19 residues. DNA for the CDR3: TGTGCCAGCAGTTTAGCGAATTGGTACCTTTGGGGGGGCACAGATACGCAGTATTTT. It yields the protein CASSLANWYLWGGTDTQYF.

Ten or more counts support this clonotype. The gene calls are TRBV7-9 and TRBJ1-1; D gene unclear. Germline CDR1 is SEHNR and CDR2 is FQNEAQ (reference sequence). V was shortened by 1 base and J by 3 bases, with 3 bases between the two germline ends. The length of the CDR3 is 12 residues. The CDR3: CASSLGYTEAFF. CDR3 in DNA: TGTGCCAGCAGCTTAGGTTACACTGAAGCTTTCTTT.